The 24 T cell receptor beta chains below come from one sample, sequenced in a study of shared clonotypes between healthy human individuals. Method: immunoSEQ multiplex PCR; TCRdb's copy keeps in-frame clones and lacks some. The profile shows around 990,000 clones, about 72% of them singletons. The sample taken for sequencing was memory CD4+ T cells from PBMCs. Subset defined: CD45RA-negative fraction. These receptors all come from a man in his late teens or twenties in good health. Some clones in this sample may be carry-over from other donors' samples.

V and J are TRBV29-1 and TRBJ1-4; no clear D. The CDR3 has 14 residues. CDR1 SQVTM and CDR2 ANQGSEA come from the germline V gene. Trimming removed 3 bases from V and 8 bases from J, with 16 bases in between. The CDR3: CSVEEFGVEEKLFF. In DNA, the CDR3 is TGCAGCGTTGAGGAGTTCGGGGTTGAGGAAAAACTGTTTTTT.

CDR3 in DNA: TGCGCCAGCAGCGCATACAGCGCGAGCTCCTACGAGCAGTACTTC. It translates to CASSAYSASSYEQYF. This rearrangement joins TRBV5-1 to TRBJ2-7; D not resolved. The V and J ends lost 4 bases and 0 bases respectively, with 14 bases between them. Germline V CDR1 and CDR2: SGHRS, YFSETQ. The CDR3 sequence is 15 residues long.

The rearrangement links TRBV28 to TRBJ2-7; a possible D gene is TRBD2 (5 bases). The CDR3 runs to 15 residues. Germline V gene data show CDR1 as MDHEN and CDR2 as SYDVKM. V was cut by 2 bases and J by 8 bases, with 19 bases left in between. CDR3 residues: CASSLPGSGPKKQYF. CDR3 DNA: TGTGCCAGCAGTTTACCGGGCAGCGGCCCCAAGAAGCAGTACTTC.

This rearrangement joins TRBV7-2 to TRBJ1-5; D is possibly TRBD1 (5 bases). V was shortened by 5 bases and J by 0 bases, with 14 bases between the two germline ends. The CDR3 has 16 amino acids. Germline lookup yields CDR1 SGHTA and CDR2 FQGNSA. The CDR3 spells CASSPGVGVSNQPQHF. In DNA, the CDR3 is TGTGCCAGCAGCCCCGGGGTGGGGGTTAGCAATCAGCCCCAGCATTTT.

J is TRBJ2-7 and V is TRBV5-1, with 7 nucleotides matching TRBD1. CDR3 length: 15 residues. The germline V gene has CDR1 SGHRS and CDR2 YFSETQ. After removal of 4 bases from V and 4 bases from J, the junction contained 11 bases not matched to a gene. The CDR3 loop reads CASSPPGGPRYEQYF. The CDR3 bases are TGCGCCAGCAGCCCCCCAGGGGGACCGAGATACGAGCAGTACTTC.

V usage is TRBV29-1 and J usage is TRBJ1-4; TRBD1 matches at 7 bases. Germline CDR1 SQVTM, CDR2 ANQGSEA. The CDR3 is 13 residues long. V lost 7 bases to trimming and J lost 9 bases; unmatched junction nucleotides: 11. In DNA, the CDR3 is TGCAGCGGGGGTCAGGACAGGTCCCAAAAACTGTTTTTT. Protein product: CSGGQDRSQKLFF.

This sequence joins TRBV30 and TRBJ1-2; D not resolved. The CDR3 has 11 residues. Trimming stripped 5 bases from V and 5 bases from J, with 9 bases between. The V gene's germline CDR1 is GTSNPN and CDR2 SVGIG (reference sequence). The CDR3 region is CAWDFDYGYTF. CDR3 DNA: TGTGCCTGGGATTTCGATTATGGCTACACCTTC.

The chain uses TRBV4-1 and TRBJ2-7, with D unresolved. Germline V gives CDR1 MGHRA, CDR2 YSYEKL. Trimming pared 4 bases from V and 0 bases from J, leaving 10 bases between. The CDR3 runs 14 residues. The CDR3 nucleotides are TGCGCCAGCAGCCTACAGAGGTACTCCTACGAGCAGTACTTC. Translation gives CASSLQRYSYEQYF.

The CDR3 region has the DNA TGTGCCAGCTGGACAGGGGGCGTCACTAATGAAAAACTGTTTTTT. It specifies CASWTGGVTNEKLFF. The chain employs TRBV28 and TRBJ1-4; 11 bases align to TRBD1. Germline V CDR1 and CDR2: MDHEN, SYDVKM. The J segment lost 2 bases and the V segment lost 8 bases, leaving 4 bases of the junction unmatched. There are 15 residues in the CDR3.

J is TRBJ1-1 and V is TRBV6-5; D not resolved. CDR3 length equals 13 residues. Germline V lookup: CDR1 MNHEY, CDR2 SVGAGI. V was shortened by 5 bases and J by 6 bases, with 13 bases between the two germline ends. The CDR3 sequence: CASSRPVAAEAFF. CDR3 nucleotide sequence: TGTGCCAGCAGTCGCCCCGTGGCGGCTGAAGCTTTCTTT.

The chain recombines TRBV11-3 with TRBJ2-1, with 7 bases matching TRBD2. The CDR3 is made up of 15 amino acids. Germline V gene lookup returns CDR1 SGHNT and CDR2 YENEEA. J was trimmed by 8 bases and V by 5 bases; bases with no gene match: 12. In nucleotides, the CDR3 is TGTGCCAGCAGCCCTAGAGCGGGGTTGGGGGATGAGCAGTTCTTC. This sequence encodes CASSPRAGLGDEQFF.

The chain is built from TRBV29-1 and TRBJ1-1, with 9 nucleotides matching TRBD1. CDR1 and CDR2 from the germline V gene are SQVTM and ANQGSEA. Trimming took 4 bases from V and 1 from J; bases not matched to a gene: 7. The CDR3 consists of 15 residues. CDR3 amino acids: CSVGGQGYSNTEAFF. The CDR3 bases are TGCAGCGTTGGGGGACAGGGATATTCGAACACTGAAGCTTTCTTT.

This chain uses TRBV5-1 with TRBJ2-2; a weak D match, TRBD1 (6 bases). V was clipped by 3 bases and J by 4 bases, with 13 bases between them. This CDR3 is 15 amino acids long. CDR1 and CDR2 (germline): SGHRS, YFSETQ. The CDR3 DNA reads TGCGCCAGCAGCTCCACTGCGGACAGCACCGGGGAGCTGTTTTTT. Protein: CASSSTADSTGELFF.

Worth noting for this clone: Other DNA sequences in this specimen translate into the identical CDR3. This chain joins TRBV7-2 and TRBJ2-7, with D possibly matching TRBD2 (6 bases). Germline values: CDR1 SGHTA, CDR2 FQGNSA. Trimming removed 3 bases from V and 1 base from J, with 7 bases in between. The CDR3 has 13 amino acids. CDR3 DNA sequence: TGTGCCAGCAGCTTTCGGGGGTCCTACGAGCAGTACTTC. It yields the protein CASSFRGSYEQYF.

The chain links TRBV28 to TRBJ1-1, with TRBD1 as a possible D gene (6 bases). Germline CDR1 and CDR2: MDHEN and SYDVKM. This CDR3 is built from 15 residues. Trimming took off 9 bases at V and 2 bases at J, with 19 bases between the two ends. CDR3 in amino acids: CASGEGGRINTEAFF. The CDR3, as DNA: TGTGCCAGTGGTGAGGGGGGACGGATAAACACTGAAGCTTTCTTT.

As to this clone: Other DNA sequences from this sample encode an identical CDR3 as well. The rearrangement joins TRBV5-6 to TRBJ1-5, with D perhaps TRBD1 (6 bases). Germline V gene lookup returns CDR1 SGHDT and CDR2 YYEEEE. Trimming stripped 3 bases from V and 0 bases from J, with 7 bases between. The CDR3 contains 14 residues. The CDR3 bases are TGTGCCAGCAGCTCACAGGGTAGCAATCAGCCCCAGCATTTT. Translated, it gives CASSSQGSNQPQHF.

This chain's CDR3 is CSVGGKASGSTDTQYF. The CDR3 coding sequence is TGCAGCGTTGGGGGTAAAGCTAGCGGGAGCACAGATACGCAGTATTTT. J is TRBJ2-3 and V is TRBV29-1; 8 bases are shared with TRBD2. The CDR3 is 16 amino acids. The germline CDR1 and CDR2 sequences are SQVTM and ANQGSEA. Trimming removed 4 bases from V and 0 bases from J; junction bases left unmatched: 9.

V and J are TRBV10-3 and TRBJ1-4; a weak D match, TRBD1 (6 bases). The length of the CDR3 is 14 residues. The germline CDR1 and CDR2 sequences are ENHRY and SYGVKD. Trimming pared 11 bases from V and 0 bases from J, leaving 13 bases between. CDR3 amino acids: CASGRQATNEKLFF. The CDR3 DNA reads TGTGCCTCCGGCCGACAGGCAACTAATGAAAAACTGTTTTTT.

The sample holds a few counts of this clone. The chain is built from TRBV2 and TRBJ2-1; the D is unclear. Per germline, CDR1 SNHLY and CDR2 FYNNEI. The CDR3 length is 11 residues. V lost 2 bases and J lost 11, with 7 bases in between. CDR3 region: CASSETQQQFF. The CDR3 nucleotides read TGTGCCAGCAGTGAAACCCAGCAGCAGTTCTTC.

The chain couples TRBV28 to TRBJ2-5; D remains ambiguous. The CDR3 extends over 14 amino acids. V lost 2 bases, J lost 0 bases, and 7 bases lay in between. Germline V gives CDR1 MDHEN, CDR2 SYDVKM. CDR3 region: CASSLPRDQETQYF. DNA of the CDR3: TGTGCCAGCAGTTTACCACGGGACCAAGAGACCCAGTACTTC.

The chain is built from TRBV5-8 and TRBJ1-4; the match to TRBD1 covers 8 bases. Germline V gives CDR1 SGHTS, CDR2 YDEGEE. The length of the CDR3 is 15 residues. Germline trimming cut 4 bases from V and 8 bases from J; bases unmatched to any gene: 10. CDR3 region: CASSPGQGGWEKLFF. The CDR3, as DNA: TGTGCCAGCAGCCCTGGACAGGGTGGATGGGAAAAACTGTTTTTT.

The DNA of the CDR3 is TGTGCCAGCAGCTTGAACTATGGGGACCAAGAGACCCAGTACTTC. It translates to CASSLNYGDQETQYF. The V and J genes are TRBV5-6 and TRBJ2-5; D is unresolved. Germline V gene sequence: CDR1 SGHDT, CDR2 YYEEEE. This CDR3 has 15 amino acids. With 1 base removed from V and 0 bases from J, the gap between germline ends came to 10 bases.

This clone was recorded a few times. V and J are TRBV29-1 and TRBJ2-4; no clear D. Trimming shortened V by 5 bases and J by 0 bases, and 11 bases separated the two germline ends. Germline-derived CDR1 and CDR2 are SQVTM and ANQGSEA. The CDR3 length is 14 residues. This chain's CDR3 is CSVRTKLAKNIQYF. The CDR3 bases are TGCAGCGTTCGTACAAAGCTAGCCAAAAACATTCAGTACTTC.

The genes are TRBV27 and TRBJ1-1; D ambiguous. Trimming stripped 5 bases from V and 0 bases from J, with 16 bases between. The CDR3 totals 16 residues. Germline V gives CDR1 MNHEY, CDR2 SMNVEV (reference sequence). The CDR3 nucleotides read TGTGCCAGCAGTCCCTCACGGACGGCGATGAACACTGAAGCTTTCTTT. The encoded protein is CASSPSRTAMNTEAFF.